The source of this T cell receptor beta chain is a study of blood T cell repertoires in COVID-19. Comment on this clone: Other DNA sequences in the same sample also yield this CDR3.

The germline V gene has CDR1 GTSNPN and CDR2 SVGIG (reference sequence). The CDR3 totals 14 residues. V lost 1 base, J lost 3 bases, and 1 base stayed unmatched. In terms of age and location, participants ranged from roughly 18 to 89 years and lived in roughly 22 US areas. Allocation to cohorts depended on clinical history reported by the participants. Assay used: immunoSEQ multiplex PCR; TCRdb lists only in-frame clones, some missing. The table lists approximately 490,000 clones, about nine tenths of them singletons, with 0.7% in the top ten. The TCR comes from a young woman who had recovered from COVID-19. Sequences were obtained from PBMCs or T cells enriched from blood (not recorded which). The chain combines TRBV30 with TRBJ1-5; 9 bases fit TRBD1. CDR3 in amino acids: CAWSGQGVNQPQHF. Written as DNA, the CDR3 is TGTGCCTGGAGTGGACAGGGGGTCAATCAGCCCCAGCATTTT.